One and the same sample provided the 22 T cell receptor beta chains below, sequenced in a study of cytomegalovirus exposure and HLA in healthy donors. The PCR employed 60 Vbeta primers together with 13 Jbeta primers. The method was immunoSEQ multiplex PCR; TCRdb's version includes in-frame clones alone and lacks a portion of them. The repertoire consists of 100,000 or so clones, with 69% occurring once and the leading ten covering roughly 3%. The sequenced sample was PBMCs. The source is a man aged 25-45 years in good health and CMV-seronegative.

V is TRBV5-1 and J is TRBJ1-1, with 7 nucleotides matching TRBD1. This CDR3 contains 15 residues. Germline values: CDR1 SGHRS, CDR2 YFSETQ. V was pared by 3 bases and J by 0 bases, with 5 bases of the junction left unmatched. The CDR3 DNA is TGCGCCAGCAGCTGGACGACAGGGCTGAACACTGAAGCTTTCTTT. Translating it yields CASSWTTGLNTEAFF.

The chain couples TRBV15 to TRBJ1-2, with 9 bases identical to TRBD1. The germline V gene encodes CDR1 LNHNV and CDR2 YYDKDF (reference sequence). This CDR3 is 16 amino acids long. The ends lost 3 bases at V and 2 bases at J; junction bases unmatched: 7. The CDR3 loop reads CATSRGDRETNYGYTF. CDR3 bases: TGTGCCACCAGCAGGGGGGACAGGGAAACAAACTATGGCTACACCTTC.

The rearrangement links TRBV28 to TRBJ2-2, with 7 nucleotides matching TRBD1. V gave up 2 bases and J gave up 4 bases; unmatched junction bases: 10. Looked up from germline, CDR1 is MDHEN and CDR2 is SYDVKM. The CDR3 is 17 amino acids. CDR3 sequence: CASSLPPWTGVTGELFF. The CDR3 DNA reads TGTGCCAGCAGTTTACCCCCCTGGACAGGAGTCACCGGGGAGCTGTTTTTT. Complete variable domain (other parts from reference TRBV28 and TRBJ2-2): DVKVTQSSRYLVKRTGEKVFLECVQDMDHENMFWYRQDPGLGLRLIYFSYDVKMKEKGDIPEGYSVSREKKERFSLILESASTNQTSMYLCASSLPPWTGVTGELFFGEGSRLTVL.

The V and J genes are TRBV5-1 and TRBJ2-3; TRBD2 matches 8 bases. J gave up 1 base and V 3 bases, and 7 bases lay outside the gene matches. Germline CDR1 is SGHRS and CDR2 is YFSETQ. This CDR3 spans 16 amino acids. The CDR3 coding sequence is TGCGCCAGCAGCTGGTTGGGACTAGGAGGCACAGATACGCAGTATTTT. Translated, it gives CASSWLGLGGTDTQYF.

The J gene is TRBJ2-7, the V gene TRBV5-8; D might be TRBD1 (6 bases). The CDR3 has 14 residues. The germline gives CDR1 SGHTS, CDR2 YDEGEE. The ends were cut back, 3 bases at V and 3 bases at J, with 13 bases in the middle. This CDR3 reads CASSWGPGGYEQYF. The CDR3 nucleotides are TGTGCCAGCAGCTGGGGGCCAGGAGGCTACGAGCAGTACTTC.

This chain links TRBV10-3 with TRBJ2-2, with D possibly being TRBD1 (6 bases). CDR1 is ENHRY, CDR2 SYGVKD, per germline. This CDR3 has 19 residues. Trimming removed 6 bases from V and 4 bases from J, with 27 bases in between. The DNA for the CDR3 is TGTGCCATCAGCATTTCCCTGGGGGCACAGGGAACTGGCACCGGGGAGCTGTTTTTT. Translated: CAISISLGAQGTGTGELFF.

This clone was found a few times. The CDR3 nucleotides are TGTGCCAGCAGCTTGACGCGGGCGACGACAGATACGCAGTATTTT. Its translation: CASSLTRATTDTQYF. The genes are TRBV5-6 and TRBJ2-3, with a weak D call TRBD2 (5 bases). Looked up from germline, CDR1 is SGHDT and CDR2 is YYEEEE. The V end was cut by 1 base, the J end by 3 bases, with 12 bases between. The CDR3 runs to 15 residues.

The chain is built from TRBV27 and TRBJ2-7; D is undetermined. V shed 5 bases and J shed 3 bases, with 2 bases lying between them. The germline V gene has CDR1 MNHEY and CDR2 SMNVEV (reference sequence). The CDR3 contains 10 residues. CDR3: CASSLYEQYF. CDR3 nucleotides: TGTGCCAGCAGTCTCTACGAGCAGTACTTC.

This clone was seen a few times. This rearrangement joins TRBV9 to TRBJ2-7, with 10 positions matching TRBD2. The trim removed 0 bases at V and 4 bases at J, leaving 7 bases unmatched. The CDR3 loop spans 16 amino acids. Germline loops: CDR1 SGDLS, CDR2 YYNGEE. CDR3 DNA: TGTGCCAGCAGCGTAGGCTCTAGCGGGAGTGTGTACGAGCAGTACTTC. It codes for CASSVGSSGSVYEQYF. Full variable domain (outside the CDR3, taken from reference TRBV9 and TRBJ2-7): DSGVTQTPKHLITATGQRVTLRCSPRSGDLSVYWYQQSLDQGLQFLIQYYNGEERAKGNILERFSAQQFPDLHSELNLSSLELGDSALYFCASSVGSSGSVYEQYFGPGTRLTVT.

This clone showed up just once. The chain uses TRBV6-5 and TRBJ1-2; 9 bases are a match to TRBD1. Germline V lookup: CDR1 MNHEY, CDR2 SVGAGI. The CDR3 sequence is 13 residues long. V dropped 4 bases and J dropped 6; count of bases not matched to a gene: 3. DNA for the CDR3: TGTGCCAGCAGTTCGGGACAGGGAGATGGCTACACCTTC. Protein product: CASSSGQGDGYTF.

V and J are TRBV4-1 and TRBJ2-1, with 8 bases identical to TRBD2. V was clipped by 3 bases and J by 2 bases; unmatched bases: 0. The germline gives CDR1 MGHRA, CDR2 YSYEKL. The CDR3 length is 14 residues. CDR3 nucleotide sequence: TGCGCCAGCAGCCATAGCGGGGCCTACAATGAGCAGTTCTTC. Protein: CASSHSGAYNEQFF.

The J gene is TRBJ2-7, the V gene TRBV5-1, with a weak D call TRBD2 (6 bases). The CDR3 spans 14 residues. Deletions cut 4 bases from V and 0 bases from J, with 11 bases between. CDR1 SGHRS and CDR2 YFSETQ come from the germline V gene. The CDR3 reads CASSREGGSYEQYF. The CDR3 DNA sequence: TGCGCCAGCAGCCGAGAGGGAGGCTCCTACGAGCAGTACTTC.

The chain is built from TRBV7-2 and TRBJ2-2; D is ambiguous. Looked up from germline, CDR1 is SGHTA and CDR2 is FQGNSA. This CDR3 region has 15 residues. V shed 2 bases and J shed 6 bases, with 13 bases lying between them. CDR3 coding DNA: TGTGCCAGCAGCTTATCCGGTAAAATTGCCGGGGAGCTGTTTTTT. This sequence encodes CASSLSGKIAGELFF.

This chain uses TRBV2 with TRBJ2-1, with D unresolved. Trimming removed 7 bases at V and 6 bases at J, with 10 bases between. The CDR3 length is 12 residues. The germline V gene has CDR1 SNHLY and CDR2 FYNNEI. CDR3 DNA sequence: TGTGCCAGCAAGGCCAGGCTCAATGAGCAGTTCTTC. Translating gives CASKARLNEQFF.

The chain joins TRBV2 to TRBJ1-6; D is unclear. The V gene's germline CDR1 is SNHLY and CDR2 FYNNEI. With 2 bases removed from V and 7 bases from J, the gap between germline ends came to 9 bases. This CDR3 is built from 14 residues. CDR3 in amino acids: CASSEMGRNSPLHF. DNA of the CDR3: TGTGCCAGCAGTGAAATGGGGAGGAATTCACCCCTCCACTTT.

This clone came up a few times. The chain combines TRBV2 with TRBJ1-2, with TRBD1 as a possible D gene (5 bases). Trimming took off 1 base at V and 0 bases at J, with 12 bases between the two ends. There are 16 residues in the CDR3. From germline, CDR1 is SNHLY and CDR2 FYNNEI. CDR3 residues: CASSEEFGGTNYGYTF. CDR3 DNA sequence: TGTGCCAGCAGTGAAGAGTTCGGGGGAACTAACTATGGCTACACCTTC. The full variable domain, completed using reference TRBV2 and TRBJ1-2, is EPEVTQTPSHQVTQMGQEVILRCVPISNHLYFYWYRQILGQKVEFLVSFYNNEISEKSEIFDDQFSVERPDGSNFTLKIRSTKLEDSAMYFCASSEEFGGTNYGYTFGSGTRLTVV.

This clone was detected only a few times. The chain couples TRBV5-1 to TRBJ2-5; 9 bases are shared with TRBD1. The V gene's germline CDR1 is SGHRS and CDR2 YFSETQ. The CDR3 spans 15 residues. V trimming: 4 bases; J trimming: 3 bases; junction bases outside the gene matches: 7. CDR3 amino acids: CASSKETGGKETQYF. The CDR3 coding sequence is TGCGCCAGCAGCAAGGAGACAGGGGGTAAAGAGACCCAGTACTTC.

The chain joins TRBV29-1 to TRBJ2-1; 13 nucleotides line up with TRBD2. V gave up 7 bases and J gave up 10 bases; unmatched junction bases: 10. CDR3 length: 14 amino acids. Germline CDR1 SQVTM, CDR2 ANQGSEA. The CDR3 DNA reads as TGCAGCGCGGAGACTAGCGGGAGGATCGGGGAGCAGTTCTTC. It encodes CSAETSGRIGEQFF.

The J gene is TRBJ2-7, the V gene TRBV27; maybe TRBD1 (6 bases). V lost 5 bases, J lost 3 bases, and 11 bases lay in between. CDR1 and CDR2 from the germline V gene are MNHEY and SMNVEV (reference sequence). This CDR3 is built from 13 residues. The CDR3 loop reads CASSRRGGYEQYF. CDR3 DNA sequence: TGTGCCAGCAGTCGAAGAGGGGGCTACGAGCAGTACTTC.

The chain employs TRBV5-1 and TRBJ1-2; D possibly corresponds to TRBD1 (6 bases). V dropped 5 bases and J dropped 0 bases, with 14 bases sitting between them. CDR3 length: 15 residues. From germline, CDR1 is SGHRS and CDR2 YFSETQ. The CDR3 nucleotides read TGCGCCAGCAGGGTTACCGGACAGACTAACTATGGCTACACCTTC. It codes for CASRVTGQTNYGYTF.

A note on this clone: A junction end diverges from the germline sequence, so it may reflect a read error. This chain uses TRBV11-3 with TRBJ2-7; D is undetermined. The V gene's germline CDR1 is SGHNT and CDR2 YENEEA. This CDR3 contains 14 residues. CDR3 nucleotides: TGTGCCAGCAGCTTAGATCAGTCAGTTTCTCTGCATTTCTTC. Translation gives CASSLDQSVSLHFF.

This clone has only a few counts. V is TRBV7-2 and J is TRBJ2-3; TRBD2 is a possible D gene (5 bases). The CDR3 sequence is 16 residues long. CDR1 SGHTA and CDR2 FQGNSA come from the germline V gene. Trimming removed 5 bases at V and 3 bases at J, with 18 bases between. CDR3 sequence: CASSPEALLVTDTQYF. The CDR3 bases are TGTGCCAGCAGCCCGGAAGCCCTACTAGTGACAGATACGCAGTATTTT.